The text below deals with one T cell receptor (beta chain). Its antigen remains unknown. Autoimmune disease history or systemic immunosuppression led to patients being barred. Researchers took blood at baseline, on cycle 4 day 1, and on cycle 7 day 1. This record comes from a study of OX40 agonist ivuxolimab in advanced cancers. At the level of the study: Ivuxolimab, which patients received intravenously every 2 weeks, was dosed at 0.01 to 10 mg/kg. Findings of the study overall: Some of the lowest clonal expansion was seen in partial responders at 0.1-3.0 mg/kg.

TCRdb keeps only in-frame clones here, not all; method: immunoSEQ multiplex PCR. The table records fewer than 25,000 clones, about 80% of them present only once. Per the germline V gene, CDR1 is LNHDA and CDR2 is SQIVND (reference sequence). V gave up 4 bases and J gave up 1 base, with 17 bases separating them. This CDR3 region has 17 residues. This clonotype was sampled from an adult with an advanced solid tumor such as melanoma, head and neck, liver or kidney cancer. The sample here was CD4+ or CD8+ T cells sorted from blood, taken in a trial of the OX40 agonist ivuxolimab. The J gene is TRBJ1-5, the V gene TRBV19; possible D gene TRBD1, 5 bases. CDR3 sequence: CASSTPGGGRSNQPQHF. Written as DNA, the CDR3 is TGTGCCAGTAGTACCCCCGGGGGGGGTCGGAGCAATCAGCCCCAGCATTTT.